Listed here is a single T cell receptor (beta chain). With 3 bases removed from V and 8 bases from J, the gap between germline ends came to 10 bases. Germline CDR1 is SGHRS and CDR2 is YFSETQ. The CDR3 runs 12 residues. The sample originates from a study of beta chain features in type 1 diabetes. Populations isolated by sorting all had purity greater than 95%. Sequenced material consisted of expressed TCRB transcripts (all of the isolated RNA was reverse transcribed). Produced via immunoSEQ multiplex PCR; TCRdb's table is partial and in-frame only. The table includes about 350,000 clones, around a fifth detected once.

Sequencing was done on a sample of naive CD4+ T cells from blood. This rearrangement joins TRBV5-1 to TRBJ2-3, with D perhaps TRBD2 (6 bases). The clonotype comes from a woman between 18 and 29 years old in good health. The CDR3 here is CASSSGEVTQYF. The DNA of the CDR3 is TGCGCCAGCAGCTCGGGAGAAGTTACGCAGTATTTT.